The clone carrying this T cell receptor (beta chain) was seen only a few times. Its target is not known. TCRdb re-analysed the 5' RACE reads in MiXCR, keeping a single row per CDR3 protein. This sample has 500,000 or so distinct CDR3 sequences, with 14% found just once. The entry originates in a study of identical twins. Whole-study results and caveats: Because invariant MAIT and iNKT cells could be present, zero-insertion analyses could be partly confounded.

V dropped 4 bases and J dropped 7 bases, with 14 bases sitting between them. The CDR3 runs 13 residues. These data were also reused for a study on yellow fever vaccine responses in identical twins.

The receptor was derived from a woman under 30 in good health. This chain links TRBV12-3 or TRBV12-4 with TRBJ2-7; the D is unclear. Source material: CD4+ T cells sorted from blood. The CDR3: CASSYSDGWEQYF. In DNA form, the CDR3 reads TGTGCCAGCAGTTATTCGGACGGTTGGGAGCAGTACTTC.